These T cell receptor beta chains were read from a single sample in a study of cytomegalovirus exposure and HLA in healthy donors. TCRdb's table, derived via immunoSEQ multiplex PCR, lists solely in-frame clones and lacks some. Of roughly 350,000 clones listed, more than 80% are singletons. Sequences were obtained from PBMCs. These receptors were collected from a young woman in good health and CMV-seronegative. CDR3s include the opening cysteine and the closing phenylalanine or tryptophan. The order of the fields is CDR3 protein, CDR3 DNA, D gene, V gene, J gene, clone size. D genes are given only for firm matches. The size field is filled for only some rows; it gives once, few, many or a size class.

CDR3 protein: CATARTGEFYEQYF
CDR3 DNA: TGTGCCACCGCCCGGACAGGGGAATTCTACGAGCAGTACTTC
D gene: TRBD1
V gene: TRBV6-5
J gene: TRBJ2-7
clone size: .

CDR3 protein: CASTVAGTNTGELFF
CDR3 DNA: TGTGCCAGCACCGTAGCGGGAACAAACACCGGGGAGCTGTTTTTT
D gene: TRBD2
V gene: TRBV6-6
J gene: TRBJ2-2
clone size: .

CDR3 protein: CASSSGQELHQPQHF
CDR3 DNA: TGTGCCAGCAGCTCGGGACAGGAACTCCATCAGCCCCAGCATTTT
D gene: TRBD1
V gene: TRBV5-6
J gene: TRBJ1-5
clone size: .

CDR3 protein: CASTPSRTSGRGEQFF
CDR3 DNA: TGTGCCAGCACTCCCTCCCGGACTAGCGGGAGGGGTGAGCAGTTCTTC
D gene: .
V gene: TRBV21-1
J gene: TRBJ2-1
clone size: once

CDR3 protein: CASSQREGSSYEQYF
CDR3 DNA: TGCGCCAGCAGCCAGCGGGAAGGGAGCTCCTACGAGCAGTACTTC
D gene: .
V gene: TRBV4-3
J gene: TRBJ2-7
clone size: .

CDR3 protein: CSGAGLAGSYNEQFF
CDR3 DNA: TGCAGCGGTGCGGGTCTCGCCGGCTCCTACAATGAGCAGTTCTTC
D gene: .
V gene: TRBV29-1
J gene: TRBJ2-1
clone size: .

CDR3 protein: CASNRGLYNEQFF
CDR3 DNA: TGTGCCAGCAACAGGGGGCTTTACAATGAGCAGTTCTTC
D gene: TRBD1
V gene: TRBV2
J gene: TRBJ2-1
clone size: .

CDR3 protein: CASSLYRAYEQYF
CDR3 DNA: TGTGCCAGCTCACTCTACAGGGCGTACGAGCAGTACTTC
D gene: .
V gene: TRBV18
J gene: TRBJ2-7
clone size: .

CDR3 protein: CATSIDSVNYGYTF
CDR3 DNA: TGTGCCACCAGCATCGACTCGGTGAACTATGGCTACACCTTC
D gene: .
V gene: TRBV15
J gene: TRBJ1-2
clone size: .

CDR3 protein: CASSMGLGLPLGNEQFF
CDR3 DNA: TGTGCCAGTAGTATGGGTCTGGGACTTCCCCTCGGCAATGAGCAGTTCTTC
D gene: .
V gene: TRBV19
J gene: TRBJ2-1
clone size: .

CDR3 protein: CASSLLASPYNEQFF
CDR3 DNA: TGTGCCAGCAGCCTACTAGCGTCGCCTTACAATGAGCAGTTCTTC
D gene: TRBD2
V gene: TRBV11-2
J gene: TRBJ2-1
clone size: .

CDR3 protein: CASSPLRASGRDLYHEQYF
CDR3 DNA: TGTGCCAGCTCACCACTTAGGGCTAGCGGGAGGGATCTTTACCACGAGCAGTACTTC
D gene: TRBD2
V gene: TRBV18
J gene: TRBJ2-7
clone size: once

CDR3 protein: CATQRLPWVNEQFF
CDR3 DNA: TGTGCCACCCAGAGACTACCTTGGGTCAATGAGCAGTTCTTC
D gene: .
V gene: TRBV27
J gene: TRBJ2-1
clone size: .

CDR3 protein: CASTDGVNYGYTF
CDR3 DNA: TGTGCCAGCACCGACGGGGTGAACTATGGCTACACCTTC
D gene: .
V gene: TRBV6-5
J gene: TRBJ1-2
clone size: .

CDR3 protein: CASSLAQGSGANVLTF
CDR3 DNA: TGTGCCAGCAGCTTAGCTCAGGGGTCGGGGGCCAACGTCCTGACTTTC
D gene: .
V gene: TRBV7-3
J gene: TRBJ2-6
clone size: .

CDR3 protein: CASSLAVSAEAFF
CDR3 DNA: TGTGCCAGCAGCTTAGCCGTTAGCGCTGAAGCTTTCTTT
D gene: .
V gene: TRBV7-2
J gene: TRBJ1-1
clone size: .

CDR3 protein: CSVSRGAGDQPQHF
CDR3 DNA: TGCAGCGTTTCACGGGGGGCAGGGGATCAGCCCCAGCATTTT
D gene: .
V gene: TRBV29-1
J gene: TRBJ1-5
clone size: .

CDR3 protein: CASSQGTDPNYGYTF
CDR3 DNA: TGTGCCAGCTCCCAAGGCACAGATCCTAACTATGGCTACACCTTC
D gene: .
V gene: TRBV18
J gene: TRBJ1-2
clone size: few

CDR3 protein: CASRRAGGPRETQYF
CDR3 DNA: TGCGCCAGCAGGAGAGCGGGAGGGCCGCGTGAGACCCAGTACTTC
D gene: TRBD2
V gene: TRBV5-1
J gene: TRBJ2-5
clone size: few

CDR3 protein: CASSPPGGADTQYF
CDR3 DNA: TGTGCCAGCAGCCCTCCGGGGGGTGCAGATACGCAGTATTTT
D gene: TRBD2
V gene: TRBV11-2
J gene: TRBJ2-3
clone size: .

CDR3 protein: CASSIQGAVTEAFF
CDR3 DNA: TGTGCCAGCAGCATCCAGGGGGCGGTCACTGAAGCTTTCTTT
D gene: TRBD1
V gene: TRBV13
J gene: TRBJ1-1
clone size: .

CDR3 protein: CASSLDLSDRANTGELFF
CDR3 DNA: TGTGCCAGCAGCTTAGACCTCTCGGACAGGGCAAACACCGGGGAGCTGTTTTTT
D gene: TRBD1
V gene: TRBV7-9
J gene: TRBJ2-2
clone size: .

CDR3 protein: CASSYRGDGETQYF
CDR3 DNA: TGTGCCAGCAGTTATCGGGGGGACGGAGAGACCCAGTACTTC
D gene: TRBD2
V gene: TRBV6-5
J gene: TRBJ2-5
clone size: .

CDR3 protein: CSAIINTEAFF
CDR3 DNA: TGCAGTGCTATTATAAACACTGAAGCTTTCTTT
D gene: .
V gene: TRBV20-1
J gene: TRBJ1-1
clone size: .

CDR3 protein: CASSEVSTAGTQYF
CDR3 DNA: TGTGCCAGCAGTGAAGTGTCAACCGCGGGGACCCAGTACTTC
D gene: .
V gene: TRBV6-1
J gene: TRBJ2-5
clone size: .

CDR3 protein: CASSEDSRLNTGELFF
CDR3 DNA: TGTGCCAGCAGCGAGGACAGCCGCCTTAACACCGGGGAGCTGTTTTTT
D gene: .
V gene: TRBV27
J gene: TRBJ2-2
clone size: .

CDR3 protein: CASRRKGAQYF
CDR3 DNA: TGTGCCAGCAGACGGAAGGGGGCTCAGTACTTC
D gene: TRBD1
V gene: TRBV6-5
J gene: TRBJ2-7
clone size: few

CDR3 protein: CASSQEGAVSAGGYTF
CDR3 DNA: TGTGCCAGCAGCCAAGAAGGTGCGGTGTCTGCTGGCGGCTACACCTTC
D gene: .
V gene: TRBV4-2
J gene: TRBJ1-2
clone size: few

CDR3 protein: CASSQDLGPYGYTF
CDR3 DNA: TGTGCCAGCAGCCAAGATTTGGGCCCCTATGGCTACACCTTC
D gene: .
V gene: TRBV4-2
J gene: TRBJ1-2
clone size: .

CDR3 protein: CATPAPLRVENEKLFF
CDR3 DNA: TGTGCCACCCCAGCCCCTCTCAGGGTGGAGAATGAAAAACTGTTTTTT
D gene: .
V gene: TRBV15
J gene: TRBJ1-4
clone size: .

CDR3 protein: CASSSLAGGPYEQYF
CDR3 DNA: TGTGCCAGTAGTTCGTTAGCGGGAGGGCCCTACGAGCAGTACTTC
D gene: TRBD2
V gene: TRBV19
J gene: TRBJ2-7
clone size: .

CDR3 protein: CASSKSTGNEQFF
CDR3 DNA: TGTGCCAGCAGCAAATCGACAGGGAATGAGCAGTTCTTC
D gene: TRBD1
V gene: TRBV28
J gene: TRBJ2-1
clone size: once

CDR3 protein: CSVEVQGFMNTEAFF
CDR3 DNA: TGCAGCGTTGAAGTGCAGGGGTTCATGAACACTGAAGCTTTCTTT
D gene: .
V gene: TRBV29-1
J gene: TRBJ1-1
clone size: .

CDR3 protein: CASSRGSTDTQYF
CDR3 DNA: TGCGCCAGCAGCAGGGGCAGCACAGATACGCAGTATTTT
D gene: .
V gene: TRBV5-1
J gene: TRBJ2-3
clone size: .

CDR3 protein: CASSIDFGGRGEKLFF
CDR3 DNA: TGTGCCAGTAGTATAGATTTTGGTGGCAGGGGTGAAAAACTGTTTTTT
D gene: .
V gene: TRBV19
J gene: TRBJ1-4
clone size: .

CDR3 protein: CASSSGTSGTYNEQFF
CDR3 DNA: TGTGCCAGCAGTTCCGGGACTAGCGGGACCTACAATGAGCAGTTCTTC
D gene: TRBD2
V gene: TRBV5-4
J gene: TRBJ2-1
clone size: .

CDR3 protein: CATMGASGLQETQYF
CDR3 DNA: TGTGCCACCATGGGAGCTAGCGGGCTCCAAGAGACCCAGTACTTC
D gene: TRBD2
V gene: TRBV28
J gene: TRBJ2-5
clone size: .

CDR3 protein: CASSVGGGDGYTF
CDR3 DNA: TGTGCCAGCAGCGTAGGGGGAGGGGATGGCTACACCTTC
D gene: .
V gene: TRBV9
J gene: TRBJ1-2
clone size: .

CDR3 protein: CASSPGTSGLEEQYF
CDR3 DNA: TGCGCCAGCAGCCCCGGGACTAGCGGCCTGGAGGAGCAGTACTTC
D gene: TRBD2
V gene: TRBV5-1
J gene: TRBJ2-7
clone size: .

CDR3 protein: CASSRSGNNEQYF
CDR3 DNA: TGTGCCAGCAGCCGCAGCGGGAACAACGAGCAGTACTTC
D gene: TRBD2
V gene: TRBV7-2
J gene: TRBJ2-7
clone size: .

CDR3 protein: CGIPGTEAFF
CDR3 DNA: TGTGGCATCCCGGGGACTGAAGCTTTCTTT
D gene: .
V gene: TRBV20-1
J gene: TRBJ1-1
clone size: .

CDR3 protein: CASSLGDRTGDEQYF
CDR3 DNA: TGTGCCAGCAGCTTAGGGGATCGGACAGGGGACGAGCAGTACTTC
D gene: TRBD1
V gene: TRBV7-2
J gene: TRBJ2-7
clone size: .

CDR3 protein: CAISPRQGDEQYF
CDR3 DNA: TGTGCCATCAGTCCACGACAGGGAGACGAGCAGTACTTC
D gene: TRBD1
V gene: TRBV10-3
J gene: TRBJ2-7
clone size: .

CDR3 protein: CASKVAGVEGDEQFF
CDR3 DNA: TGTGCCAGCAAGGTAGCGGGAGTAGAAGGGGATGAGCAGTTCTTC
D gene: TRBD2
V gene: TRBV6-5
J gene: TRBJ2-1
clone size: .

CDR3 protein: CASSGFGTENYGYTF
CDR3 DNA: TGTGCCAGCAGTGGGTTTGGGACAGAGAACTATGGCTACACCTTC
D gene: TRBD1
V gene: TRBV6-1
J gene: TRBJ1-2
clone size: .

CDR3 protein: CASSLDRGATYEQYF
CDR3 DNA: TGCGCCAGCAGCTTGGATCGGGGAGCAACCTACGAGCAGTACTTC
D gene: .
V gene: TRBV5-1
J gene: TRBJ2-7
clone size: once

CDR3 protein: CASSLDSNEQFF
CDR3 DNA: TGTGCCAGCAGCCTAGATTCCAATGAGCAGTTCTTC
D gene: .
V gene: TRBV2
J gene: TRBJ2-1
clone size: .

CDR3 protein: CASRTSPGDTQYF
CDR3 DNA: TGTGCCAGCAGGACAAGTCCAGGGGATACGCAGTATTTT
D gene: .
V gene: TRBV6-5
J gene: TRBJ2-3
clone size: .

CDR3 protein: CSVEGADYGYTF
CDR3 DNA: TGCAGCGTTGAAGGGGCTGACTATGGCTACACCTTC
D gene: .
V gene: TRBV29-1
J gene: TRBJ1-2
clone size: few

CDR3 protein: CASRPSTSGMFNEQFF
CDR3 DNA: TGTGCAAGTCGCCCTTCGACTAGCGGGATGTTCAATGAGCAGTTCTTC
D gene: .
V gene: TRBV12-2
J gene: TRBJ2-1
clone size: .

CDR3 protein: CASSWMTGGYLDTQYF
CDR3 DNA: TGTGCCAGCAGTTGGATGACAGGGGGGTATTTGGATACGCAGTATTTT
D gene: TRBD1
V gene: TRBV28
J gene: TRBJ2-3
clone size: .

CDR3 protein: CASSESGGGYTF
CDR3 DNA: TGTGCCAGCAGTGAGTCCGGCGGAGGCTACACCTTC
D gene: .
V gene: TRBV6-1
J gene: TRBJ1-2
clone size: .

CDR3 protein: CASSAGQGAGGYTF
CDR3 DNA: TGTGCCAGTAGTGCGGGACAGGGGGCTGGCGGCTACACCTTC
D gene: TRBD1
V gene: TRBV19
J gene: TRBJ1-2
clone size: .

CDR3 protein: CASRGLAATYNEQFF
CDR3 DNA: TGTGCCAGCAGGGGATTAGCGGCAACGTACAATGAGCAGTTCTTC
D gene: .
V gene: TRBV2
J gene: TRBJ2-1
clone size: .

CDR3 protein: CASSLAWTGELFF
CDR3 DNA: TGTGCCAGCAGCCTAGCGTGGACCGGGGAGCTGTTTTTT
D gene: .
V gene: TRBV28
J gene: TRBJ2-2
clone size: .

CDR3 protein: CASSPRGTRSGNTIYF
CDR3 DNA: TGTGCCAGTAGTCCCCGGGGGACGCGCTCTGGAAACACCATATATTTT
D gene: .
V gene: TRBV19
J gene: TRBJ1-3
clone size: .

CDR3 protein: CASSRSVGTPSGLAGKEQYF
CDR3 DNA: TGTGCCAGCAGCCGCTCGGTCGGGACCCCATCTGGACTAGCGGGAAAAGAGCAGTACTTC
D gene: TRBD2
V gene: TRBV5-4
J gene: TRBJ2-7
clone size: many